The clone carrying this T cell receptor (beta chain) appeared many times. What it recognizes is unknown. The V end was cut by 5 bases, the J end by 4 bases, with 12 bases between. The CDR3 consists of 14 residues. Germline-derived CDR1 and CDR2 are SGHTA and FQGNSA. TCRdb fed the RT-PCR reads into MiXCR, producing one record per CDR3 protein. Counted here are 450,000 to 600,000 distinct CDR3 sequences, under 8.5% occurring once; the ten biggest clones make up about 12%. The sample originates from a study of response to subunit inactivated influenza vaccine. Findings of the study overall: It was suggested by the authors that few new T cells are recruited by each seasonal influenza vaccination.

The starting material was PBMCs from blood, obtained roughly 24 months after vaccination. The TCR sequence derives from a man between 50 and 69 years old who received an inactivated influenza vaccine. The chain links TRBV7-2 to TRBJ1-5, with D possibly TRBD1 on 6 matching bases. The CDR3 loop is CASSATGINQPQHF. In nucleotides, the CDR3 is TGTGCCAGCAGCGCAACAGGGATAAATCAGCCCCAGCATTTT.